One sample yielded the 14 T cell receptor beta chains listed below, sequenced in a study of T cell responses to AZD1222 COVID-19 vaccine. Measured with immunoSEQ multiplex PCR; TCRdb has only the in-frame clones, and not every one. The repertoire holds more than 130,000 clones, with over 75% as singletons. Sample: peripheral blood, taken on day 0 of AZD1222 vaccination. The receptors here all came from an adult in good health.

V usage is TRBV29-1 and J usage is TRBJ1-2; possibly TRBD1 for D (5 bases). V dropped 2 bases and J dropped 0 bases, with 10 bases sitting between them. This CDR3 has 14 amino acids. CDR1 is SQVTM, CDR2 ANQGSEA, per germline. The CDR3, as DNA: TGCAGCGTTGAAACGGGGCGGTCTAACTATGGCTACACCTTC. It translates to CSVETGRSNYGYTF.

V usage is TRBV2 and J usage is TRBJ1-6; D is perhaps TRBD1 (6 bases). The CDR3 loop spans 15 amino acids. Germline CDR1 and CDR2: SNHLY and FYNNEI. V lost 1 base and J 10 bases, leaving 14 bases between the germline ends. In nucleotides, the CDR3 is TGTGCCAGCAGTGAAGGGCAGGGGTTGTTCTCACCCCTCCACTTT. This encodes CASSEGQGLFSPLHF.

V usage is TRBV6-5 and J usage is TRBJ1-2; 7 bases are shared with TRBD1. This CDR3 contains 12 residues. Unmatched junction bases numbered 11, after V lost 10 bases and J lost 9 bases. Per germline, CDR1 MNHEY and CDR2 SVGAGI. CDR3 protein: CAIRDRLWSYTF. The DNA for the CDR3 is TGTGCCATCCGGGACAGATTATGGAGCTACACCTTC.

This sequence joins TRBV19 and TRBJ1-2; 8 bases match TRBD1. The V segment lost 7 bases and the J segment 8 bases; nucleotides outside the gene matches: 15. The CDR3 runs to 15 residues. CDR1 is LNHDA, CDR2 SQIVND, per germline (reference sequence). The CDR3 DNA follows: TGTGCCAGTACGGAAAGGACAGGGTGGGAAGTGGGCTACACCTTC. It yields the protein CASTERTGWEVGYTF. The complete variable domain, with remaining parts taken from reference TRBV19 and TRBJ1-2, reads DGGITQSPKYLFRKEGQNVTLSCEQNLNHDAMYWYRQDPGQGLRLIYYSQIVNDFQKGDIAEGYSVSREKKESFPLTVTSAQKNPTAFYLCASTERTGWEVGYTFGSGTRLTVV.

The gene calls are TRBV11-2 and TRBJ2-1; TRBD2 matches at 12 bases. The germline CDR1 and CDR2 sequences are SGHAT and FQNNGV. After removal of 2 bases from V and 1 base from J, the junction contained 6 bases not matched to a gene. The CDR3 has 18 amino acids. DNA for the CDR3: TGTGCCAGCAGCTTACTAGCGGGGGGGCCTTCGTCCTACAATGAGCAGTTCTTC. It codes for CASSLLAGGPSSYNEQFF. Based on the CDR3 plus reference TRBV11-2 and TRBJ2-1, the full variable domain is EAGVAQSPRYKIIEKRQSVAFWCNPISGHATLYWYQQILGQGPKLLIQFQNNGVVDDSQLPKDRFSAERLKGVDSTLKIQPAKLEDSAVYLCASSLLAGGPSSYNEQFFGPGTRLTVL.

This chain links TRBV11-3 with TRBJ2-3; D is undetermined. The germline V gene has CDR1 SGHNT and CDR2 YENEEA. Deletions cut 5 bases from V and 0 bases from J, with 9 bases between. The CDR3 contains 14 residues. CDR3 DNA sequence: TGTGCCAGCAGCGCCAACCCTAGCACAGATACGCAGTATTTT. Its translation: CASSANPSTDTQYF.

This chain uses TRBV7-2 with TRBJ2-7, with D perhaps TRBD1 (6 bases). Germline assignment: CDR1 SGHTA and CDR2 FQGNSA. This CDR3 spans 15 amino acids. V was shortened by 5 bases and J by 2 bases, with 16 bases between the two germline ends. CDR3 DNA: TGTGCCAGCAGCCGGACAGCACCTCTTACCTACGAGCAGTACTTC. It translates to CASSRTAPLTYEQYF.

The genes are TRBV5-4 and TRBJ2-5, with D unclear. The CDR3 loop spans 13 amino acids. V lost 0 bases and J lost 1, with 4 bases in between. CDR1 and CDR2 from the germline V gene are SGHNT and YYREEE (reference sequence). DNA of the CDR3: TGTGCCAGCAGCTTGGTGGGCCAAGAGACCCAGTACTTC. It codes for CASSLVGQETQYF.

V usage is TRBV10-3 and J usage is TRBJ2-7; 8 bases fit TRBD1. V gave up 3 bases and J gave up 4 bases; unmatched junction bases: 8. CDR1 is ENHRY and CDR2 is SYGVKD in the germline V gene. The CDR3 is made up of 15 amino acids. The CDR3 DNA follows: TGTGCCATCAGTGACCCTGGACAGGGAGTTTACGAGCAGTACTTC. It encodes CAISDPGQGVYEQYF.

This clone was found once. CDR3 amino acids: CSVVPRASYNEQFF. The DNA of the CDR3 is TGCAGCGTTGTCCCAAGGGCCTCCTACAATGAGCAGTTCTTC. The V gene is TRBV29-1, the J gene TRBJ2-1; D call uncertain. CDR1 is SQVTM and CDR2 is ANQGSEA in the germline V gene. The V gene lost 4 bases and the J gene lost 0 bases, with 10 bases spanning the gap. The length of the CDR3 is 14 residues.

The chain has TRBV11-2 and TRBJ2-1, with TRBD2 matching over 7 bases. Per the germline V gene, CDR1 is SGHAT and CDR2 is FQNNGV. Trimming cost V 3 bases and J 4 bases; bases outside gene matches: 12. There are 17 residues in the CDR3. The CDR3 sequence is CASSFSPDGGRYNEQFF. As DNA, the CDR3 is TGTGCCAGCAGCTTTAGCCCGGATGGCGGGAGATACAATGAGCAGTTCTTC.

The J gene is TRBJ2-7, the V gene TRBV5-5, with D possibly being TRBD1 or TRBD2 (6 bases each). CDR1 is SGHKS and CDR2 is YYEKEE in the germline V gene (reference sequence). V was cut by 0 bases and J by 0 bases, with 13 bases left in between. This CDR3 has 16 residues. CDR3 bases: TGTGCCAGCAGCTTGGTAGGGGGGCCCGGCTCCTACGAGCAGTACTTC. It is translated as CASSLVGGPGSYEQYF.

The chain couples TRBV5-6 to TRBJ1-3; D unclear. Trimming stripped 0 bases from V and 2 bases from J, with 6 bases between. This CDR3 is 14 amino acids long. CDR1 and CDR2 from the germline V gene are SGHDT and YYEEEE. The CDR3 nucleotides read TGTGCCAGCAGCTTGGGTTACACTGGAAACACCATATATTTT. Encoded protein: CASSLGYTGNTIYF.

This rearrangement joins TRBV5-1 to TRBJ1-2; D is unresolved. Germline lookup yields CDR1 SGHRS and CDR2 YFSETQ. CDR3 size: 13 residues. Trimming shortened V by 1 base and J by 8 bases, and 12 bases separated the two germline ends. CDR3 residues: CASSLPTQRGYTF. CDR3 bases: TGCGCCAGCAGCTTGCCAACTCAGAGGGGCTACACCTTC. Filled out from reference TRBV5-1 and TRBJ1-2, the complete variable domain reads KAGVTQTPRYLIKTRGQQVTLSCSPISGHRSVSWYQQTPGQGLQFLFEYFSETQRNKGNFPGRFSGRQFSNSRSEMNVSTLELGDSALYLCASSLPTQRGYTFGSGTRLTVV.